This entry lists 3 T cell receptor beta chains sequenced from one sample in a study of T-cell memory formation after mild COVID-19. TCRdb processed the 5' RACE reads anew with MiXCR; each CDR3 protein has one entry. The sample has more than 350,000 distinct CDR3 sequences; 16% are singletons. The specimen sequenced was PBMCs or a T cell subset sorted from them (not recorded which). The receptors derive from a man aged 18-30 years who had mild COVID-19 (a few samples of this study predate the infection). Cell type and time point are not known.

V usage is TRBV5-1 and J usage is TRBJ2-5, with D possibly matching TRBD2 (6 bases). The CDR3 extends over 15 amino acids. The germline V gene has CDR1 SGHRS and CDR2 YFSETQ. V was cut by 0 bases and J by 5 bases, with 14 bases left in between. CDR3 amino acids: CASSLAGRTVETQYF. The CDR3 nucleotides are TGCGCCAGCAGCTTGGCCGGGAGAACCGTCGAGACCCAGTACTTC.

This clonotype was recorded a few times. CDR3 coding DNA: TGCAGTGCTAGAGATGGCCGCTTGAAAGAGACCCAGTACTTC. Its translation is CSARDGRLKETQYF. The V call is TRBV20-1, the J call TRBJ2-5; D gene uncertain. Per the germline V gene, CDR1 is DFQATT and CDR2 is SNEGSKA (reference sequence). The germline V and J ends were trimmed by 0 bases and 3 bases, with 11 bases remaining between them. This CDR3 contains 14 residues.

This clonotype was seen ten or more times. The gene calls are TRBV7-2 and TRBJ1-5; maybe TRBD1 (5 bases). Trimming removed 2 bases from V and 3 bases from J, with 11 bases in between. Germline loops: CDR1 SGHTA, CDR2 FQGNSA. This CDR3 is 15 amino acids long. This chain's CDR3 is CASSLPGHNNQPQHF. In DNA, the CDR3 is TGTGCCAGCAGCTTACCCGGACATAACAATCAGCCCCAGCATTTT.